Reported below is one TCR beta chain. Measured with immunoSEQ multiplex PCR; TCRdb has only the in-frame clones, and not every one. The sample has about 130,000 clones; about 90% are singletons. These data are taken from a study of T cell responses to AZD1222 COVID-19 vaccine. The sequenced sample was peripheral blood, obtained on day 0 of MenACWY control vaccination. The sequence derives from an adult in good health.

The CDR3 sequence is CASSSRSRDPGELFF. Here the CDR3 DNA reads TGTGCCAGCAGCTCCCGAAGTAGGGATCCCGGGGAGCTGTTTTTT. The rearrangement uses TRBV9 and TRBJ2-2; no reliable D call. CDR3 length: 15 amino acids. Trimming shortened V by 4 bases and J by 6 bases, and 16 bases separated the two germline ends. From germline, CDR1 is SGDLS and CDR2 YYNGEE.